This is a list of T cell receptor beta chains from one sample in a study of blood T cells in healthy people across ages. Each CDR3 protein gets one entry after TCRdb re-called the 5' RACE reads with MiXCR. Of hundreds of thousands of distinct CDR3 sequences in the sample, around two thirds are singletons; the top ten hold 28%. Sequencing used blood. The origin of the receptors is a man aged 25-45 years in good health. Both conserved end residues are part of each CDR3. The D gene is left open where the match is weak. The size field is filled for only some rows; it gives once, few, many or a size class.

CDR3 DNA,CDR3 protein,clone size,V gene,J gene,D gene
TGTGCCAGCAGCCCCACTGCGGGGGCGCAAAGGGAAAAACTGTTTTTT,CASSPTAGAQREKLFF,NA,TRBV9,TRBJ1-4,NA
TGTGCCAGCAGCCGACAGGGAGGCCAAATCTCACCCCTCCACTTT,CASSRQGGQISPLHF,NA,TRBV3-1,TRBJ1-6,TRBD1
TGCAGCGGAGTAGGGGGTGAGCAGTTCTTC,CSGVGGEQFF,NA,TRBV29-1,TRBJ2-1,NA
TGTGCCAGCGGACAGGGAGGCTATGGCTACACCTTC,CASGQGGYGYTF,few,TRBV6-5,TRBJ1-2,TRBD1
TGTGCCAGCACCTTCCCTCCCAGGATGGGGCTTAACACTGAAGCTTTCTTT,CASTFPPRMGLNTEAFF,NA,TRBV12-3/TRBV12-4,TRBJ1-1,NA
TGCGCCAGCAGCCCCGAGAGAGGACAGCCCTACGAGCAGTACTTC,CASSPERGQPYEQYF,NA,TRBV5-1,TRBJ2-7,NA
TGTGCCAGCAGTGAAATGGGGGTAGTTAACTATGGCTACACCTTC,CASSEMGVVNYGYTF,NA,TRBV6-1,TRBJ1-2,NA
TGTGCCAGCAGGCCGGGACAGGGTAGCCACGAGCAGTACTTC,CASRPGQGSHEQYF,NA,TRBV12-3/TRBV12-4,TRBJ2-7,TRBD1
TGTGCCAGCAGCACTCGATTAGCGGGGGGCTCCACAGATACGCAGTATTTT,CASSTRLAGGSTDTQYF,NA,TRBV7-2,TRBJ2-3,TRBD2
TGTGCCAGCGGAACTAGCGGGGGGGGGAATGAGCAGTTCTTC,CASGTSGGGNEQFF,few,TRBV12-3/TRBV12-4,TRBJ2-1,TRBD2
TGCAGCGTGGGACGACTAGCGGGTAGCTCCTACAATGAGCAGTTCTTC,CSVGRLAGSSYNEQFF,once,TRBV29-1,TRBJ2-1,TRBD2
TGTGCCAGCAGTGAAGGACCGCGACCGCGGCACAATGAGCAGTTCTTC,CASSEGPRPRHNEQFF,NA,TRBV2,TRBJ2-1,NA
TGTGCCATCTCATGTTGGGCGCTTACCTACGAGCAGTACTTC,CAISCWALTYEQYF,NA,TRBV10-3,TRBJ2-7,NA
TGTGCCAGCAGCCCCGCGAGGGGGCCCAATGAGCAGTTCTTC,CASSPARGPNEQFF,NA,TRBV14,TRBJ2-1,TRBD1
TGTGCCAGCAGTAGACAGCCGCGTCTGGCTTTCTTT,CASSRQPRLAFF,NA,TRBV6-1,TRBJ1-1,NA
TGCAGTGCTAGGCCTATAGCGGGAGAGACCCAGTACTTC,CSARPIAGETQYF,NA,TRBV20-1,TRBJ2-5,TRBD2
TGTGCCAGCAGCCGGGGCGGGGAGCTGTTTTTT,CASSRGGELFF,few,TRBV7-2,TRBJ2-2,NA
TGTGCCAGCAGTTCCTCACTAGCGCACTTCTACAATGAGCAGTTCTTC,CASSSSLAHFYNEQFF,NA,TRBV12-3/TRBV12-4,TRBJ2-1,TRBD2
TGCAGCGAAAGTAACCGGGACAGTTACACAGATACGCAGTATTTT,CSESNRDSYTDTQYF,NA,TRBV29-1,TRBJ2-3,TRBD1
TGTGCCAGCAGCTTTGGAGGACAGGGCCTTTCCAAAAACATTCAGTACTTC,CASSFGGQGLSKNIQYF,NA,TRBV12-1,TRBJ2-4,NA
TGTGCCAGTCTTAGCAGGGCACCAGATACGCAGTATTTT,CASLSRAPDTQYF,NA,TRBV12-3/TRBV12-4,TRBJ2-3,NA
TGTGCCAGCAGTTACTCGAAAGGGACAGCCTACGAGCAGTACTTC,CASSYSKGTAYEQYF,NA,TRBV6-6,TRBJ2-7,TRBD1
TGCAGTGCTTTCGACAGGCGCACCTACAATGAGCAGTTCTTC,CSAFDRRTYNEQFF,few,TRBV20-1,TRBJ2-1,NA
TGCAGTGCTAGTATCGGGGTTAGCAATCAGCCCCAGCATTTT,CSASIGVSNQPQHF,NA,TRBV20-1,TRBJ1-5,NA
TGCAGTGTTTGGCCTGAAGGTGAAGCTTTCTTT,CSVWPEGEAFF,NA,TRBV20-1,TRBJ1-1,NA
TGTGCCAGCAGTGCCCTCGACAGGGCCGATGAGCAGTTCTTC,CASSALDRADEQFF,few,TRBV25-1,TRBJ2-1,TRBD1
TGTGCCACCAGCAGAGAAGCGGCTCAAGAGACCCAGTACTTC,CATSREAAQETQYF,few,TRBV15,TRBJ2-5,NA
TGCAGTGCCCGACGACCCCAAAGCGGCAATCAGCCCCAGCATTTT,CSARRPQSGNQPQHF,once,TRBV20-1,TRBJ1-5,NA
TGTGCCAGCAGCTACCAAGAGGTTGAAAACATTCAGTACTTC,CASSYQEVENIQYF,NA,TRBV7-2,TRBJ2-4,NA
TGTGCCAGCAGTTACTCTGCAAGCAAAAACACTCAGTACTTC,CASSYSASKNTQYF,NA,TRBV6-6,TRBJ2-4,NA
TGCGCCAGCAGCCAAGAACGGGTTAATGAGCAGTACTTC,CASSQERVNEQYF,NA,TRBV4-3,TRBJ2-7,NA
TGTGCCAGCAGCTTAGTTCCGACAGGGTCCTACAATGAGCAGTACTTC,CASSLVPTGSYNEQYF,once,TRBV7-6,TRBJ2-7,TRBD1
TGTGCCAGCAGCAATTCAGGGGGCAGAGGCTATGGCTACACCTTC,CASSNSGGRGYGYTF,NA,TRBV7-2,TRBJ1-2,TRBD1
TGCAGCGTTGGGACAGGGGAGGGTGAAGCTTTCTTT,CSVGTGEGEAFF,few,TRBV29-1,TRBJ1-1,TRBD1
TGCAGTGCTAGAGATTATAGGGACAGGGCGAGTGGCTACACCTTC,CSARDYRDRASGYTF,few,TRBV20-1,TRBJ1-2,TRBD1
TGTGCCGGCAGCCCCTACCCTTACAATGAGCAGTTCTTC,CAGSPYPYNEQFF,NA,TRBV6-5,TRBJ2-1,NA